One and the same sample provided the 24 T cell receptor beta chains below, sequenced in a study of blood T cell repertoires in COVID-19 (dated by TCRdb to between 2020 and 2021). Library construction relied on the immunoSEQ multiplex PCR assay. TCRdb limited this immuneACCESS table to in-frame rearrangements with V and J called. A share of clones is missing; checked studies link under half to unresolved V genes, and the rest is unexplained. The sample records approximately 170,000 clones, approximately 84% of which are singletons. The ten biggest clones cover approximately 2.5% of the sample. Sequenced input: peripheral blood. All receptors derive from a human donor with acute or convalescent COVID-19. The donor label of this sample is uncertain.

The CDR3 is CAWSTGDNEKLFF. The CDR3 DNA follows: TGTGCCTGGAGTACAGGGGATAATGAAAAACTGTTTTTT. The rearrangement uses TRBV30 and TRBJ1-4; 7 bases are shared with TRBD1. Trimming cost V 2 bases and J 4 bases; bases outside gene matches: 1. This CDR3 region has 13 residues. The germline CDR1 and CDR2 sequences are GTSNPN and SVGIG (reference sequence).

Regarding this clone: This same CDR3 is encoded by further DNA sequences in the sample. The V call is TRBV3-1 (or the pseudogene TRBV3-2), the J call TRBJ1-1, with D possibly TRBD1 on 5 matching bases. Trimming removed 4 bases at V and 5 bases at J, with 11 bases between. The CDR3 is 13 amino acids. Germline values: CDR1 LGHDT, CDR2 YNNKEL (reference sequence). The CDR3 sequence: CASSRTRGTEAFF. CDR3 coding DNA: TGTGCCAGCAGCCGCACACGGGGGACTGAAGCTTTCTTT.

The rearrangement joins TRBV9 to TRBJ2-5; no clear D gene. The germline V and J ends were trimmed by 0 bases and 2 bases, with 8 bases remaining between them. The germline V gene encodes CDR1 SGDLS and CDR2 YYNGEE. The CDR3 covers 14 residues. The CDR3 sequence: CASSVGRQQETQYF. As DNA, the CDR3 is TGTGCCAGCAGCGTAGGGCGGCAGCAAGAGACCCAGTACTTC.

This clone was counted once. The rearrangement joins TRBV5-1 to TRBJ2-3, with a possible D match to TRBD2 (5 bases). Germline-derived CDR1 and CDR2 are SGHRS and YFSETQ. The CDR3 sequence is 14 residues long. Trimming cost V 3 bases and J 0 bases, with 8 bases left between them. CDR3 coding DNA: TGCGCCAGCAGCTCCAGGACTAGCACAGATACGCAGTATTTT. Its translation: CASSSRTSTDTQYF. The complete variable domain, with remaining parts taken from reference TRBV5-1 and TRBJ2-3, reads KAGVTQTPRYLIKTRGQQVTLSCSPISGHRSVSWYQQTPGQGLQFLFEYFSETQRNKGNFPGRFSGRQFSNSRSEMNVSTLELGDSALYLCASSSRTSTDTQYFGPGTRLTVL.

Concerning this clone itself: Other DNA sequences in the sample encode the same CDR3. Written as DNA, the CDR3 is TGTGCCAGCAGGGGGACTAGCGGGGGGGCAGATACGCAGTATTTT. Translation: CASRGTSGGADTQYF. V gene TRBV6-5 combines with J gene TRBJ2-3; 16 nucleotides line up with TRBD2. This CDR3 contains 15 residues. Per the germline V gene, CDR1 is MNHEY and CDR2 is SVGAGI. Trimming removed 6 bases from V and 4 bases from J; junction bases left unmatched: 1.

This chain links TRBV28 with TRBJ2-1, with 7 nucleotides matching TRBD1. V lost 5 bases to trimming and J lost 2 bases; unmatched junction nucleotides: 9. There are 16 residues in the CDR3. Looked up from germline, CDR1 is MDHEN and CDR2 is SYDVKM. The CDR3 is CASSPLGGQTYNEQFF. The CDR3 DNA reads as TGTGCCAGCAGTCCCCTTGGGGGACAGACCTACAATGAGCAGTTCTTC.

The genes are TRBV6-5 and TRBJ2-6; D is unclear. The V gene's germline CDR1 is MNHEY and CDR2 SVGAGI. Between the trimmed V and J ends, which lost 7 bases and 2 bases, there was a span of 12 bases. This CDR3 contains 15 residues. CDR3 DNA: TGTGCCAGCATCCGCGGTTCCACTGGGGCCAACGTCCTGACTTTC. Translating it yields CASIRGSTGANVLTF.

The chain uses TRBV11-2 and TRBJ2-1; D possibly corresponds to TRBD1 (6 bases). The CDR3 sequence is 19 residues long. Trimming pared 4 bases from V and 7 bases from J, leaving 29 bases between. Germline CDR1 and CDR2: SGHAT and FQNNGV. The DNA for the CDR3 is TGTGCCAGCAGCTCCCTAAGGGGTAGGGGGACGATCAAGGGGAATGAGCAGTTCTTC. The encoded protein is CASSSLRGRGTIKGNEQFF.

The CDR3, as DNA: TGCAGCGTTGGGGGACAGGGGGACTACGAGCAGTACTTC. Amino acid sequence: CSVGGQGDYEQYF. The chain recombines TRBV29-1 with TRBJ2-7, with 11 bases fitting TRBD1. Germline V CDR1 and CDR2: SQVTM, ANQGSEA. The CDR3 totals 13 residues. Trimming cost V 4 bases and J 3 bases; bases outside gene matches: 2.

A note on this clone: Distinct nucleotide sequences in the sample also encode this CDR3. This chain connects TRBV11-2 to TRBJ2-7; TRBD1 agrees at 7 bases. Trimming took 6 bases from V and 1 from J; bases not matched to a gene: 3. This CDR3 comprises 13 residues. Germline V gene lookup returns CDR1 SGHAT and CDR2 FQNNGV. In nucleotides, the CDR3 is TGTGCCAGCAGTCGGACAGGTTCCTACGAGCAGTACTTC. Its protein product is CASSRTGSYEQYF.

This chain connects TRBV28 to TRBJ2-7, with 7 bases identical to TRBD1. Germline trimming cut 9 bases from V and 0 bases from J; bases unmatched to any gene: 11. Germline V gene data show CDR1 as MDHEN and CDR2 as SYDVKM. The CDR3 is 15 residues long. The CDR3 is CASSPWGQSSYEQYF. The CDR3 bases are TGTGCCAGTTCCCCCTGGGGACAGAGCTCCTACGAGCAGTACTTC.

This clone has just a few counts. The V gene is TRBV2, the J gene TRBJ1-2; D unresolved. This CDR3 is built from 15 residues. V was clipped by 0 bases and J by 4 bases, with 12 bases between them. The V gene's germline CDR1 is SNHLY and CDR2 FYNNEI. In nucleotides, the CDR3 is TGTGCCAGCAGTGAAGCGGCAGGCATTGGCTATGGCTACACCTTC. Translation gives CASSEAAGIGYGYTF.

This sequence joins TRBV7-2 and TRBJ2-7; no reliable D call. The CDR3 consists of 11 residues. Between the trimmed V and J ends, which lost 1 base and 10 bases, there was a span of 8 bases. From germline, CDR1 is SGHTA and CDR2 FQGNSA. CDR3 protein: CASSLEWQQYF. The CDR3 DNA follows: TGTGCCAGCAGCTTAGAATGGCAACAGTACTTC.

This clone has more than one count but fewer than ten. The chain joins TRBV2 to TRBJ2-7, with D possibly matching TRBD2 (6 bases). V was trimmed by 10 bases and J by 6 bases, leaving 22 bases between them. From germline, CDR1 is SNHLY and CDR2 FYNNEI. The CDR3 runs 14 residues. The CDR3 loop is CATTPGGRFGEQYF. For the CDR3, the DNA is TGTGCCACCACACCCGGGGGACGCTTTGGCGAGCAGTACTTC. Together with reference TRBV2 and TRBJ2-7, the CDR3 gives the full variable domain: EPEVTQTPSHQVTQMGQEVILRCVPISNHLYFYWYRQILGQKVEFLVSFYNNEISEKSEIFDDQFSVERPDGSNFTLKIRSTKLEDSAMYFCATTPGGRFGEQYFGPGTRLTVT.

This chain joins TRBV5-1 and TRBJ1-3; D not certain. Trimming pared 2 bases from V and 0 bases from J, leaving 6 bases between. This CDR3 has 14 residues. The germline CDR1 and CDR2 sequences are SGHRS and YFSETQ. The CDR3 DNA reads as TGCGCCAGCAGCTTACAAAGCTCTGGAAACACCATATATTTT. It codes for CASSLQSSGNTIYF. Based on the CDR3 plus reference TRBV5-1 and TRBJ1-3, the full variable domain is KAGVTQTPRYLIKTRGQQVTLSCSPISGHRSVSWYQQTPGQGLQFLFEYFSETQRNKGNFPGRFSGRQFSNSRSEMNVSTLELGDSALYLCASSLQSSGNTIYFGEGSWLTVV.

This clone was seen once. The V call is TRBV7-2, the J call TRBJ2-3, with TRBD2 matching 9 bases. Trimming took 6 bases from V and 3 from J; bases not matched to a gene: 10. This CDR3 has 16 amino acids. From germline, CDR1 is SGHTA and CDR2 FQGNSA. CDR3 DNA sequence: TGTGCCAGCAGTCCAGAGGGGACTAGCCCGACAGATACGCAGTATTTT. This encodes CASSPEGTSPTDTQYF. Variable domain in full (rest from reference TRBV7-2 and TRBJ2-3): GAGVSQSPSNKVTEKGKDVELRCDPISGHTALYWYRQSLGQGLEFLIYFQGNSAPDKSGLPSDRFSAERTGGSVSTLTIQRTQQEDSAVYLCASSPEGTSPTDTQYFGPGTRLTVL.

This sequence joins TRBV18 and TRBJ1-2; TRBD1 is a possible D gene (6 bases). CDR1 is KGHSH and CDR2 is LQKENI in the germline V gene. V shed 6 bases and J shed 5 bases, with 16 bases lying between them. The CDR3 runs to 14 residues. CDR3 nucleotides: TGTGCCAGCTCCCCCCCGGGCAGGGGTTATGGCTACACCTTC. Protein sequence: CASSPPGRGYGYTF.

This clone has just one count. V usage is TRBV2 and J usage is TRBJ1-1; the match to TRBD1 covers 12 bases. CDR1 is SNHLY, CDR2 FYNNEI, per germline. The length of the CDR3 is 15 residues. The ends lost 10 bases at V and 1 base at J; junction bases unmatched: 7. The CDR3 DNA is TGTGCCAACCGGGACAGGGGGCGCCGGAACACTGAAGCTTTCTTT. Its protein product is CANRDRGRRNTEAFF.

The V and J genes are TRBV3-1 (or the pseudogene TRBV3-2) and TRBJ1-1; 8 positions agree with TRBD1. This CDR3 contains 10 residues. Per the germline V gene, CDR1 is LGHDT and CDR2 is YNNKEL (reference sequence). CDR3 sequence reads: CGPGGGEAFF. CDR3 nucleotide sequence: TGTGGCCCAGGGGGCGGTGAAGCTTTCTTT.

This clone was observed a handful of times. This rearrangement joins TRBV5-4 to TRBJ2-5; D is unclear. This CDR3 is built from 13 residues. Trimming cost V 4 bases and J 2 bases, with 9 bases left between them. CDR1 is SGHNT and CDR2 is YYREEE in the germline V gene (reference sequence). The CDR3 sequence is CASSPGPQETQYF. CDR3 sequence (DNA): TGTGCCAGCAGCCCAGGTCCTCAAGAGACCCAGTACTTC.

CDR3 loop: CASSRMPPSSSYNEQFF. The CDR3 DNA reads TGTGCCAGCAGCCGTATGCCCCCATCCAGCTCCTACAATGAGCAGTTCTTC. This sequence joins TRBV7-3 and TRBJ2-1, with D unclear. V was trimmed by 5 bases and J by 0 bases, leaving 17 bases between them. This CDR3 contains 17 residues. CDR1 and CDR2 from the germline V gene are SGHTA and FQGTGA. Full variable domain (rest looked up from reference TRBV7-3 and TRBJ2-1): GAGVSQTPSNKVTEKGKYVELRCDPISGHTALYWYRQSLGQGPEFLIYFQGTGAADDSGLPNDRFFAVRPEGSVSTLKIQRTERGDSAVYLCASSRMPPSSSYNEQFFGPGTRLTVL.

The J gene is TRBJ1-5, the V gene TRBV11-2, with TRBD1 matching over 8 bases. Germline V lookup: CDR1 SGHAT, CDR2 FQNNGV. The CDR3 runs to 14 residues. J lost 5 bases, V lost 4 bases, and 4 bases had no gene match. CDR3 region: CASSSDRADQPQHF. The CDR3 nucleotides read TGTGCCAGCAGCTCGGACAGGGCAGATCAGCCCCAGCATTTT.

The chain has TRBV6-6 and TRBJ2-3; 13 positions agree with TRBD2. Germline CDR1 reads MNHNY; CDR2 reads SVGAGI (reference sequence). V dropped 5 bases and J dropped 4; count of bases not matched to a gene: 9. The CDR3 is 17 amino acids. CDR3 DNA: TGTGCCAGCAGTCTAGAGGGACTAGCGGGGCGGGCAGATACGCAGTATTTT. It yields the protein CASSLEGLAGRADTQYF.

This clone was observed once. This chain joins TRBV6-1 and TRBJ1-2; no firm D call. Trimming pared 0 bases from V and 5 bases from J, leaving 16 bases between. The CDR3 has 16 amino acids. The germline V gene encodes CDR1 MNHNS and CDR2 SASEGT. Here the CDR3 DNA reads TGTGCCAGCAGTGAAGCGCGGCAAGTTTACTTTTATGGCTACACCTTC. Translating gives CASSEARQVYFYGYTF.